This T cell receptor (beta chain) came from a study of cytomegalovirus exposure and HLA in healthy donors. Method: immunoSEQ multiplex PCR; TCRdb's copy keeps in-frame clones and lacks some. The table lists fewer than 120,000 clones, approximately 89% of them singletons. General study results and limits: The TCR clusters that emerged in the first cohort tended, a later analysis found, to co-occur in the 110 or so validation repertoires. A classifier reportedly called cytomegalovirus status with high sensitivity and specificity.

Concerning this clone itself: Its antigen remains unidentified.

This TCR was recovered from a woman younger than 30 in good health and CMV-seronegative. Sequenced: PBMCs.

CDR3 residues: CASRQGSGANVLTF. The CDR3 coding sequence is TGCGCCAGCAGGCAGGGTTCTGGGGCCAACGTCCTGACTTTC. The rearrangement links TRBV5-1 to TRBJ2-6; D perhaps matches TRBD1 (5 bases). The CDR3 covers 14 residues. CDR1 SGHRS and CDR2 YFSETQ come from the germline V gene. Trimming shortened V by 5 bases and J by 1 base, and 7 bases separated the two germline ends.